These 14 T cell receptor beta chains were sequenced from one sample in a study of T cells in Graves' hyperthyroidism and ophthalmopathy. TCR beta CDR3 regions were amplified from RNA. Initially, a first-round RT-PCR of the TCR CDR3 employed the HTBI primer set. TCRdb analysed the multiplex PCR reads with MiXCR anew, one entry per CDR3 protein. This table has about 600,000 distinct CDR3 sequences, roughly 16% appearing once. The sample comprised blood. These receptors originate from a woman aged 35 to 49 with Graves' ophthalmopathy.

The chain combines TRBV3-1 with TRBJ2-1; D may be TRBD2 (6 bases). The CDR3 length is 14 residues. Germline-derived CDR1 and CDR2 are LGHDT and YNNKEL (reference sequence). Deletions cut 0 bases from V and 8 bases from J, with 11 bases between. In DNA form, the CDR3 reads TGTGCCAGCAGCCAAGATTGGAGGGTTGATGAGCAGTTCTTC. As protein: CASSQDWRVDEQFF.

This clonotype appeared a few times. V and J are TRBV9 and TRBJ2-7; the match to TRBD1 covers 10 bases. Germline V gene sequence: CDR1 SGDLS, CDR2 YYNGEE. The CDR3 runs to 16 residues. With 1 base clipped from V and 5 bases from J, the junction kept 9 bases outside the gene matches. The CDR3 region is CASSVNPTGGLNEQYF. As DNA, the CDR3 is TGTGCCAGCAGCGTAAACCCGACAGGGGGCCTGAACGAGCAGTACTTC.

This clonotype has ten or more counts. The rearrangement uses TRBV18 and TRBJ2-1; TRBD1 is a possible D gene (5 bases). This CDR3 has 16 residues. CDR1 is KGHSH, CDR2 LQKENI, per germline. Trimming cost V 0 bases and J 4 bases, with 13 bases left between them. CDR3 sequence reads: CASSPPLGVGYNEQFF. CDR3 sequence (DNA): TGTGCCAGCTCACCACCCTTAGGGGTAGGGTACAATGAGCAGTTCTTC.

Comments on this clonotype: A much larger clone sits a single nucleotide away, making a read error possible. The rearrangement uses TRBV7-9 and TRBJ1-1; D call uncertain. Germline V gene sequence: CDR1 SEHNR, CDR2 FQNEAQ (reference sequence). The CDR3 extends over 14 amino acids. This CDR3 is CASSFEWRNTEASF. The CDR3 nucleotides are TGTGCCAGCAGCTTTGAATGGCGGAACACTGAAGCTTCCTTT.

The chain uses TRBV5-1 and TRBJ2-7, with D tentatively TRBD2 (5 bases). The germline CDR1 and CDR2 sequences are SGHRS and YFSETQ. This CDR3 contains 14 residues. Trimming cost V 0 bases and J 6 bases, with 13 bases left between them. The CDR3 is CASSLERLAGEQYF. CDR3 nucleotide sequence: TGCGCCAGCAGCTTGGAGCGCCTAGCCGGCGAGCAGTACTTC.

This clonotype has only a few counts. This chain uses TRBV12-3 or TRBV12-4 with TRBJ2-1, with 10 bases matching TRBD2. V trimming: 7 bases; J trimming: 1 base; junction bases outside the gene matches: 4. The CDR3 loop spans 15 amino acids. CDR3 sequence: CASTPGLASYNEQFF. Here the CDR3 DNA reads TGTGCCAGCACCCCGGGACTAGCGTCCTACAATGAGCAGTTCTTC.

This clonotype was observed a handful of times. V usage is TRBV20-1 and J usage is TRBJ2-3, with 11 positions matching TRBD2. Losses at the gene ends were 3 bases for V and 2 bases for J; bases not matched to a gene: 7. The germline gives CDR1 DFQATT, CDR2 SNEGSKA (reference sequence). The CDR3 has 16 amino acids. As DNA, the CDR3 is TGCAGTGCTAGGGGACTAGCGGAGACGTTCACAGATACGCAGTATTTT. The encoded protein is CSARGLAETFTDTQYF.

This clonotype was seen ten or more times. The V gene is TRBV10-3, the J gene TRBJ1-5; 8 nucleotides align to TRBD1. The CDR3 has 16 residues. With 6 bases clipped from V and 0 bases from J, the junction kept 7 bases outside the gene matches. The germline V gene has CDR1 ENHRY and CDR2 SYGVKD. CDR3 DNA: TGTGCCATCAGCAATCCAGGGGGCCATAGCAATCAGCCCCAGCATTTT. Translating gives CAISNPGGHSNQPQHF.

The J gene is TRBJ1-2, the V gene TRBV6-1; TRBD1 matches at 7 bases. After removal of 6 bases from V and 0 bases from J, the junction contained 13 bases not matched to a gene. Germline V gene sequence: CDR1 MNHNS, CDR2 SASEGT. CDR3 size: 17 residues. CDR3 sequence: CASSTPRQGPANYGYTF. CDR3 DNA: TGTGCCAGCAGCACCCCACGACAGGGACCAGCTAACTATGGCTACACCTTC.

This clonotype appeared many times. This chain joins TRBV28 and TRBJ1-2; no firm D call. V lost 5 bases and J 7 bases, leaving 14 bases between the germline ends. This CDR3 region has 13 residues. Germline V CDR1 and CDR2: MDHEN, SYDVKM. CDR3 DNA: TGTGCCAGCAGTCAGACCCAACTCGGTGGCTACACCTTC. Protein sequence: CASSQTQLGGYTF.

The CDR3 DNA follows: TGTGCCAGCTCCTGGGGGACAGGGGGGAACACTGAAGCTTTCTTT. It translates to CASSWGTGGNTEAFF. The genes are TRBV18 and TRBJ1-1; 11 bases agree with TRBD1. V dropped 6 bases and J dropped 1; count of bases not matched to a gene: 4. CDR1 KGHSH and CDR2 LQKENI come from the germline V gene. The CDR3 has 15 residues.

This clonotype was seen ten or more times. The DNA for the CDR3 is TGTGCCAGCAGTTCCGGACGGGCCGGGGGCTATGGCTACACCTTC. Protein sequence: CASSSGRAGGYGYTF. The V and J genes are TRBV27 and TRBJ1-2; D is possibly TRBD1 (5 bases). V was cut by 4 bases and J by 4 bases, with 16 bases left in between. The CDR3 contains 15 residues. In germline, CDR1 is MNHEY, CDR2 SMNVEV (reference sequence).

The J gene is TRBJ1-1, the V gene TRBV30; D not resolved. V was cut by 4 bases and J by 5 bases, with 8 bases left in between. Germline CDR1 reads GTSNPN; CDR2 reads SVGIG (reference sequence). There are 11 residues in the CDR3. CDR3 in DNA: TGTGCCTGGAATCTTGGTACTGAAGCTTTCTTT. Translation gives CAWNLGTEAFF.

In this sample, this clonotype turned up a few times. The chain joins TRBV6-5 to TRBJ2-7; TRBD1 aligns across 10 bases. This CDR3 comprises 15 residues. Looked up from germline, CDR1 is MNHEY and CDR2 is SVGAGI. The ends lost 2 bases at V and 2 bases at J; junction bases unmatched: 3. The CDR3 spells CASSYGDRGAYEQYF. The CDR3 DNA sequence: TGTGCCAGCAGTTACGGGGACAGGGGAGCCTACGAGCAGTACTTC.